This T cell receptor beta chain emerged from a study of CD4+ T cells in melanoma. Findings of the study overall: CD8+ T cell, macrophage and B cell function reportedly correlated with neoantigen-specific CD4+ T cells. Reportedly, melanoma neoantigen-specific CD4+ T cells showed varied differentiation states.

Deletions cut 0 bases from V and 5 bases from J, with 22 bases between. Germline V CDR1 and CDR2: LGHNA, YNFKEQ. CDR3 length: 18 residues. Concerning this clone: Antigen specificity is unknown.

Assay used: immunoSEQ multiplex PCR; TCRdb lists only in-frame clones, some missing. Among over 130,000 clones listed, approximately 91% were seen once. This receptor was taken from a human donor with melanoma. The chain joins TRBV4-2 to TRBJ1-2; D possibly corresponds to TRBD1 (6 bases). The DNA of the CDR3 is TGTGCCAGCAGCCAAGATAGGAGAGCGCGTACGGACAGTTATGGCTACACCTTC. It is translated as CASSQDRRARTDSYGYTF.